These T cell receptor beta chains were read from a single sample in a study of cytomegalovirus exposure and HLA in healthy donors. Profiling relied on immunoSEQ multiplex PCR, and the TCRdb table lists in-frame clones only, not all of them. The profile covers about 150,000 clones, with about three quarters appearing a single time and about 3.4% taken by the ten largest. The sequenced sample was PBMCs. These receptors were obtained from a woman aged 45 to 65 in good health and CMV-seropositive. The CDR3 runs from the conserved cysteine through the conserved F or W. The D gene is left open where the match is weak. Rows may omit the clone size; those that give it use once, few, many or a size class.

J gene: TRBJ2-7
D gene: NA
V gene: TRBV25-1
clone size: NA
CDR3 DNA: TGTGCCAGCAGACAGGGAGAGGGGGTAGGTTACTTC
CDR3 protein: CASRQGEGVGYF

J gene: TRBJ2-3
D gene: TRBD2
V gene: TRBV18
clone size: NA
CDR3 DNA: TGTGCCAGCTCACCACCGACACATATCCTAGCGGGGGGGCTGGACACAGATACGCAGTATTTT
CDR3 protein: CASSPPTHILAGGLDTDTQYF

J gene: TRBJ2-7
D gene: NA
V gene: TRBV18
clone size: NA
CDR3 DNA: TGTGCCAGCTCATCCCTCCTGACTGACGAGCAGTACTTC
CDR3 protein: CASSSLLTDEQYF

J gene: TRBJ1-1
D gene: NA
V gene: TRBV5-8
clone size: once
CDR3 DNA: TGTGCCAGCAGCTTGGATGCGGCACCAAGGGGGTTT
CDR3 protein: CASSLDAAPRGF

J gene: TRBJ2-2
D gene: TRBD2
V gene: TRBV5-1
clone size: NA
CDR3 DNA: TGCGCCAGCAGCCCGCTAGCGGCAAACACCGGGGAGCTGTTTTTT
CDR3 protein: CASSPLAANTGELFF

J gene: TRBJ1-2
D gene: NA
V gene: TRBV5-4
clone size: NA
CDR3 DNA: TGTGCCAGCAGCTCGGACAGTAAGGACTATGGCTACACCTTC
CDR3 protein: CASSSDSKDYGYTF

J gene: TRBJ2-7
D gene: TRBD1
V gene: TRBV2
clone size: NA
CDR3 DNA: TGTGCCAGCAGTGAAGTGACAGGGGGTAGATACGAGCAGTACTTC
CDR3 protein: CASSEVTGGRYEQYF

J gene: TRBJ2-5
D gene: TRBD2
V gene: TRBV7-9
clone size: NA
CDR3 DNA: TGTGCCAGCTCCTTAGAGGGACTAGCACAAGAGACCCAGTACTTC
CDR3 protein: CASSLEGLAQETQYF

J gene: TRBJ2-1
D gene: NA
V gene: TRBV19
clone size: NA
CDR3 DNA: TGTGCCAGTAAACAGGAACTGTCCTACAATGAGCAGTTCTTC
CDR3 protein: CASKQELSYNEQFF

J gene: TRBJ2-5
D gene: TRBD1
V gene: TRBV28
clone size: NA
CDR3 DNA: TGTGCCAGTCGGACCCCAGGGGGCCAAGAGACCCAGTACTTC
CDR3 protein: CASRTPGGQETQYF

J gene: TRBJ2-7
D gene: TRBD1
V gene: TRBV5-4
clone size: few
CDR3 DNA: TGTGCCAGCAGCGGAGAGGACAGGACCTCCTACGAGCAGTACTTC
CDR3 protein: CASSGEDRTSYEQYF

J gene: TRBJ1-2
D gene: TRBD1
V gene: TRBV11-3
clone size: NA
CDR3 DNA: TGTGCCAGCAGCTTAGGCTCGGACAGGCTCGATGGCTACACCTTC
CDR3 protein: CASSLGSDRLDGYTF

J gene: TRBJ1-2
D gene: TRBD1
V gene: TRBV5-4
clone size: NA
CDR3 DNA: TGTGCCAGCATCACCACCGGGGGACAGGGAATTTCTAACTATGGCTACACCTTC
CDR3 protein: CASITTGGQGISNYGYTF

J gene: TRBJ2-2
D gene: NA
V gene: TRBV27
clone size: NA
CDR3 DNA: TGTGCCAGCAAAAAGTTGGGGGCGGCCGGGGAGCTGTTTTTT
CDR3 protein: CASKKLGAAGELFF

J gene: TRBJ1-1
D gene: NA
V gene: TRBV28
clone size: NA
CDR3 DNA: TGTGCCAGCAGTTTACAGGGGTGGGACACTGAAGCTTTCTTT
CDR3 protein: CASSLQGWDTEAFF

J gene: TRBJ1-1
D gene: NA
V gene: TRBV30
clone size: once
CDR3 DNA: TGTGCCTGGAGTGTAGGATGGGGCGCTGAAGCTTTCTTT
CDR3 protein: CAWSVGWGAEAFF

J gene: TRBJ2-3
D gene: TRBD2
V gene: TRBV30
clone size: NA
CDR3 DNA: TGTGCCTGGGAATCCACTAGCGGGATGGTCAGAGATACGCAGTATTTT
CDR3 protein: CAWESTSGMVRDTQYF

J gene: TRBJ2-7
D gene: TRBD1
V gene: TRBV10-3
clone size: NA
CDR3 DNA: TGTGCCATCAGTGATCCAACAGGGGTAGGCTCCTACGAGCAGTACTTC
CDR3 protein: CAISDPTGVGSYEQYF

J gene: TRBJ1-6
D gene: TRBD1
V gene: TRBV5-8
clone size: NA
CDR3 DNA: TGTGCCAGCAGCCCGAGGGACAGCTATAATTCACCCCTCCACTTT
CDR3 protein: CASSPRDSYNSPLHF

J gene: TRBJ1-2
D gene: TRBD1
V gene: TRBV9
clone size: once
CDR3 DNA: TGTGCCAGCAACCAGGGGGCGGGAGGCTACACCTTC
CDR3 protein: CASNQGAGGYTF

J gene: TRBJ1-6
D gene: NA
V gene: TRBV28
clone size: once
CDR3 DNA: TGTGCCAGCAGTTTGGCCAGGGGAGTCAATTCACCCCTCCACTTT
CDR3 protein: CASSLARGVNSPLHF

J gene: TRBJ2-7
D gene: TRBD2
V gene: TRBV15
clone size: NA
CDR3 DNA: TGTGCCACCAGCAGGGGGACTAGCGGGAGTTACGAGCAGTACTTC
CDR3 protein: CATSRGTSGSYEQYF

J gene: TRBJ2-7
D gene: NA
V gene: TRBV7-9
clone size: NA
CDR3 DNA: TGTGCCAGCAGCTTATCCGGAGGGGGCTACGAGCAGTACTTC
CDR3 protein: CASSLSGGGYEQYF